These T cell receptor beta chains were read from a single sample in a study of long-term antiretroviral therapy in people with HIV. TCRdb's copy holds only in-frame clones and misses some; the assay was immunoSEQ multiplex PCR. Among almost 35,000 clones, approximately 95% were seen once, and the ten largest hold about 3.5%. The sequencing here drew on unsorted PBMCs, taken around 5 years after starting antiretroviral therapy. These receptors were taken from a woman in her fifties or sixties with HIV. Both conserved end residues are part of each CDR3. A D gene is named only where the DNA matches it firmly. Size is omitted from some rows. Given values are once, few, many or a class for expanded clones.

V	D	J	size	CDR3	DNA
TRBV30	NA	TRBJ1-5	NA	CAVGRGYQPQHF	TGTGCAGTCGGAAGGGGATATCAGCCCCAGCATTTT
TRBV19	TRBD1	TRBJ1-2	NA	CASSPPGTGLYGYTF	TGTGCCAGTAGTCCTCCCGGGACAGGGTTGTATGGCTACACCTTC
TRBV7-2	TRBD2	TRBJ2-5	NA	CASSMGLAQETQYF	TGTGCCAGCAGCATGGGACTAGCGCAAGAGACCCAGTACTTC
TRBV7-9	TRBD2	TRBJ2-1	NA	CASSSGLAGSYNEQFF	TGTGCCAGCAGCTCCGGACTAGCGGGGAGCTACAATGAGCAGTTCTTC
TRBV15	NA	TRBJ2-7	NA	CATRVGPELREQYF	TGTGCCACCAGAGTCGGCCCCGAACTGAGGGAGCAGTACTTC
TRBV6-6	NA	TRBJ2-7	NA	CASSPVVYEQYF	TGTGCCAGCAGTCCGGTTGTCTACGAGCAGTACTTC
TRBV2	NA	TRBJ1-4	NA	CASRVQGGEKLFF	TGTGCCAGCAGGGTACAGGGCGGGGAAAAACTGTTTTTT
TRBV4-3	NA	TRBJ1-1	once	CASSQDPLTRVEAFF	TGCGCCAGCAGCCAAGATCCCCTTACAAGGGTTGAAGCTTTCTTT
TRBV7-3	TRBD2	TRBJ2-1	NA	CASSLRSGGYNEQFF	TGTGCCAGCAGCTTACGCAGCGGGGGCTACAATGAGCAGTTCTTC
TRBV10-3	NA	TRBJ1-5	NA	CAISESSGRFNQPQHF	TGTGCCATCAGTGAGTCCTCCGGACGGTTTAATCAGCCCCAGCATTTT
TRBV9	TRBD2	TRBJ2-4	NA	CASSALAGGPHIQYF	TGTGCCAGCAGCGCCTTAGCGGGGGGGCCTCACATTCAGTACTTC
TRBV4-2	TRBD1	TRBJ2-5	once	CASSQEADRGRGASSQETQYF	TGTGCCAGCAGCCAAGAGGCTGACAGGGGCAGGGGGGCGAGCAGCCAAGAGACCCAGTACTTC
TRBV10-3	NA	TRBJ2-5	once	CAISESWVQETQYF	TGTGCCATCAGTGAGTCCTGGGTACAAGAGACCCAGTACTTC
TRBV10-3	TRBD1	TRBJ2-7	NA	CAIRGDSPYEQYF	TGTGCCATCAGGGGGGACAGCCCCTACGAGCAGTACTTC
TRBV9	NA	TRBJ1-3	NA	CASSVTTGIADTIYF	TGTGCCAGCAGCGTCACAACAGGGATTGCCGACACCATATATTTT
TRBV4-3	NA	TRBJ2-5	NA	CASSQVYGETQYF	TGCGCCAGCAGCCAAGTTTACGGAGAGACCCAGTACTTC
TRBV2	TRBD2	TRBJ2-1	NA	CASQGTSGGKQFF	TGTGCCAGCCAGGGGACTAGCGGGGGCAAGCAGTTCTTC
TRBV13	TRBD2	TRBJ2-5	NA	CASSPRLAGQETQYF	TGTGCCAGCAGCCCCCGACTAGCGGGGCAAGAGACCCAGTACTTC
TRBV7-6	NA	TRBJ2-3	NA	CATSDGTTDTQYF	TGTGCCACAAGCGACGGGACGACAGATACGCAGTATTTT
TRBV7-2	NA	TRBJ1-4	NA	CASSDRRRGNEKLFF	TGTGCCAGCAGCGATAGACGACGGGGTAATGAAAAACTGTTTTTT
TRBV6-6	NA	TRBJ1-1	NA	CASTRDVATEAFF	TGTGCCAGCACCCGAGATGTGGCCACTGAAGCTTTCTTT
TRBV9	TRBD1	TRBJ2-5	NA	CASSVDRGQGETQYF	TGTGCCAGCAGCGTCGACAGGGGGCAAGGAGAGACCCAGTACTTC
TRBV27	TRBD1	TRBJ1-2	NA	CASSPRQGYGYTF	TGTGCCAGCAGTCCCCGACAGGGGTATGGCTACACCTTC
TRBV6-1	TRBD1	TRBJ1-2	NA	CASSERTGGTYGYTF	TGTGCCAGCAGTGAACGGACAGGGGGCACCTATGGCTACACCTTC
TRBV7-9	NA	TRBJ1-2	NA	CASSLAPGSNYGYTF	TGTGCCAGCAGCTTAGCGCCGGGATCCAACTATGGCTACACCTTC
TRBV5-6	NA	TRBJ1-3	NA	CASGTRSTGWPGNTIYF	TGTGCCAGCGGGACCCGATCCACAGGGTGGCCTGGAAACACCATATATTTT
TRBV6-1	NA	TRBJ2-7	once	CASSEGSRRGSYEQYF	TGTGCCAGCAGTGAAGGTTCGCGGAGAGGGTCCTACGAGCAGTACTTC
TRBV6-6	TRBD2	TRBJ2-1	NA	CASSLSLAGANEQFF	TGTGCCAGCAGTTTATCTCTAGCGGGGGCGAATGAGCAGTTCTTC
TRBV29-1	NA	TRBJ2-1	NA	CSVLGGAGGSYNEQFF	TGCAGCGTTCTTGGAGGGGCTGGGGGCTCCTACAATGAGCAGTTCTTC
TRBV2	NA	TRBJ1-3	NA	CASSEVRQGSVNTIYF	TGTGCCAGCAGTGAGGTCCGGCAGGGTAGTGTGAACACCATATATTTT
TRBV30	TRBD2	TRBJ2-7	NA	CAWTGGSSYEQYF	TGTGCCTGGACCGGCGGGAGCTCCTACGAGCAGTACTTC